This T cell receptor beta chain is drawn from a study of cytomegalovirus exposure and HLA in healthy donors. Whole-study findings and limits: The study recorded 150 to 200 TCR beta chains that were cytomegalovirus-associated. The classifier reportedly diagnosed cytomegalovirus status with high sensitivity and specificity.

The PCR ran on 60 Vbeta and 13 Jbeta primers. Sequenced by immunoSEQ multiplex PCR; TCRdb stores in-frame clones only, minus some. The table has 160,000 or so clones, roughly 80% seen once; the top ten hold 8.5% to 10%. As to this clone: Its antigen remains unidentified.

Sequences were obtained from PBMCs. The receptor was isolated from a man aged 18-30 years in good health and CMV-seropositive.

CDR3 in amino acids: CASRTAGAGTYEQYF. The CDR3 DNA is TGTGCCAGCAGGACAGCAGGGGCAGGGACCTACGAGCAGTACTTC. J is TRBJ2-5 and V is TRBV6-6, with TRBD1 as a possible D gene (6 bases). The J call is doubtful: the DNA matches TRBJ2-7 better. Germline values: CDR1 MNHNY, CDR2 SVGAGI (reference sequence). The CDR3 has 15 amino acids.